These 13 T cell receptor beta chains came from one sample sequenced in a study of blood T cells in healthy people across ages. A sample-barcoded 5' primer and a J-beta primer mix were used in a second PCR of roughly 6 to 11 cycles. TCRdb used MiXCR to reprocess the 5' RACE reads, holding one entry per CDR3 protein. This sample has about 700,000 distinct CDR3 sequences, with 32% found just once. Material: blood. The origin of the receptors is a woman of 80 years or more in good health.

This clonotype showed up just a few times. J is TRBJ2-2 and V is TRBV15; D is uncertain. The germline CDR1 and CDR2 sequences are LNHNV and YYDKDF (reference sequence). Trimming left V 3 bases short and J 4 bases short, with 12 bases between. The CDR3 sequence is 15 residues long. The CDR3 protein is CATSSRTTSTGELFF. The DNA of the CDR3 is TGTGCCACCAGCAGCCGTACAACTTCCACCGGGGAGCTGTTTTTT.

This clonotype was counted many times. The rearrangement joins TRBV12-3 or TRBV12-4 to TRBJ1-2; the D is unclear. With 5 bases removed from V and 8 bases from J, the gap between germline ends came to 18 bases. This CDR3 has 14 residues. CDR3 in DNA: TGTGCCAGCAGTCGCCTGACCACAGCTGGAGGCTACACCTTC. Amino acids: CASSRLTTAGGYTF.

The genes are TRBV5-1 and TRBJ1-4, with D perhaps TRBD1 (6 bases). The germline V gene encodes CDR1 SGHRS and CDR2 YFSETQ. Trimming shortened V by 0 bases and J by 8 bases, and 14 bases separated the two germline ends. This CDR3 contains 15 residues. The CDR3 here is CASSLGGGAFEKLFF. As DNA, the CDR3 is TGCGCCAGCAGCTTGGGTGGGGGCGCATTCGAAAAACTGTTTTTT.

Turning to this clonotype: Germline and junction disagree at one end, which may indicate a read error. The chain employs TRBV7-9 and TRBJ1-1; 7 nucleotides match TRBD1. The CDR3 is made up of 19 amino acids. CDR1 SEHNR and CDR2 FQNEAQ come from the germline V gene (reference sequence). The CDR3 DNA reads TGTGCCAGCAGCGCCGACCAAAGTAGGGGGCCCCGGATGAACGCTGAAGCTTTCTTT. Its protein is CASSADQSRGPRMNAEAFF.

This clonotype was detected only a few times. V is TRBV5-8 and J is TRBJ1-4; D uncertain. The V gene lost 7 bases and the J gene lost 5 bases, with 15 bases spanning the gap. The CDR3 extends over 14 amino acids. Germline lookup yields CDR1 SGHTS and CDR2 YDEGEE. The CDR3 sequence: CASGRGPGNEKLFF. CDR3 in DNA: TGTGCCAGCGGCAGAGGGCCCGGGAATGAAAAACTGTTTTTT.

The V and J genes are TRBV9 and TRBJ1-4, with TRBD1 as a possible D gene (6 bases). Per germline, CDR1 SGDLS and CDR2 YYNGEE. The CDR3 loop spans 15 amino acids. V lost 3 bases and J 3 bases, leaving 12 bases between the germline ends. This chain's CDR3 is CASSGQGIANEKLFF. The CDR3, as DNA: TGTGCCAGCAGCGGCCAGGGGATTGCTAATGAAAAACTGTTTTTT.

This clonotype was picked up many times. The V call is TRBV3-1, the J call TRBJ2-5; D may correspond to TRBD1 or TRBD2 (6 bases each). The CDR3 runs to 14 residues. Germline V gives CDR1 LGHDT, CDR2 YNNKEL (reference sequence). Trimming stripped 0 bases from V and 7 bases from J, with 12 bases between. CDR3 DNA sequence: TGTGCCAGCAGCCAAGATGGTTGGGGGGCGACCCAGTACTTC. This gives the protein CASSQDGWGATQYF.

This clonotype has at least ten counts. The chain is built from TRBV14 and TRBJ2-3; no definite D call. The germline V and J ends were trimmed by 1 base and 2 bases, with 4 bases remaining between them. CDR1 and CDR2 from the germline V gene are SGHDN and FVKESK. There are 13 residues in the CDR3. The CDR3 nucleotides are TGTGCCAGCAGCCAAGGAAACACAGATACGCAGTATTTT. It translates to CASSQGNTDTQYF.

The V call is TRBV6-6, the J call TRBJ1-6, with TRBD1 as a possible D gene (6 bases). The CDR3 consists of 14 residues. Germline V gene data show CDR1 as MNHNY and CDR2 as SVGAGI (reference sequence). The V gene lost 7 bases and the J gene lost 10 bases, with 17 bases spanning the gap. CDR3 DNA: TGTGCCAGCACCACCACAGGGCCTAAGTCACCCCTCCACTTT. It yields the protein CASTTTGPKSPLHF.

In the case of this clonotype: A much larger clone lies a single base off, so this may be a read error. The genes are TRBV6-6 and TRBJ1-2, with D uncertain. Germline lookup yields CDR1 MNHNY and CDR2 SVGAGI (reference sequence). CDR3 size: 12 residues. Here the CDR3 DNA reads TGTACCAGCAGTCAACAGAGTTATGGCTACACCTTC. Translated: CTSSQQSYGYTF.

This clonotype has a count of ten or more. The chain uses TRBV5-1 and TRBJ2-5, with 9 bases identical to TRBD1. Germline CDR1 and CDR2: SGHRS and YFSETQ. V dropped 4 bases and J dropped 5; count of bases not matched to a gene: 6. The CDR3 contains 14 residues. CDR3 region: CASSRGTGKETQYF. The CDR3 DNA follows: TGCGCCAGCAGCAGAGGGACAGGGAAGGAGACCCAGTACTTC.

The V gene is TRBV20-1, the J gene TRBJ1-4, with D unclear. The DNA end is a closer match to TRBJ2-2, so the J assignment may be wrong. The length of the CDR3 is 13 residues. Per germline, CDR1 DFQATT and CDR2 SNEGSKA (reference sequence). The CDR3 reads CSAKGPYTGELFF. The CDR3 nucleotides are TGCAGTGCCAAAGGGCCCTACACCGGGGAGCTGTTTTTT.

There are many counts of this clonotype. The chain combines TRBV5-1 with TRBJ2-5, with TRBD1 as a possible D gene (6 bases). Trimming left V 4 bases short and J 3 bases short, with 13 bases between. The germline V gene encodes CDR1 SGHRS and CDR2 YFSETQ. This CDR3 has 14 residues. CDR3 DNA sequence: TGCGCCAGCAGCCCCGGACAGCTGAAAGAGACCCAGTACTTC. This encodes CASSPGQLKETQYF.